The rows below give T cell receptor beta chains drawn from one sample of a study of blood T cell repertoires in COVID-19. Assay: immunoSEQ multiplex PCR; the TCRdb copy retains only in-frame clones and omits some. The table lists 50,000 to 65,000 clones, about 88% of them singletons. Sequenced: peripheral blood. The origin of the receptors is a man between 60 and 75 years old with active COVID-19. CDR3s include the opening cysteine and the closing phenylalanine or tryptophan. The D gene is left open where the match is weak. Rows give clone size only sometimes, using once, few, many, or a class for an expanded clone.

abundance | j_gene | v_gene | d_gene | CDR3nt | CDR3aa
NA | TRBJ2-7 | TRBV14 | NA | TGTGCCAGCAGCCAAGATCTTACCGGGTTCGAGCAGTACTTC | CASSQDLTGFEQYF
NA | TRBJ1-4 | TRBV6-5 | NA | TGTGCCACCTCCCGGGGTCTTAATGAAAAACTGTTTTTT | CATSRGLNEKLFF
NA | TRBJ1-1 | TRBV6-1 | NA | TGTGCCAGCAGTGAAGCCGACAGACGAAGACTGACTGAAGCTTTCTTT | CASSEADRRRLTEAFF
NA | TRBJ2-2 | TRBV5-1 | NA | TGCGCCAGCGGAGGGGACACCGGGGAGCTGTTTTTT | CASGGDTGELFF
NA | TRBJ2-7 | TRBV21-1 | NA | TGTGCCAGCAGCAAAGGTTTACAGACCAACTACGAGCAGTACTTC | CASSKGLQTNYEQYF
once | TRBJ2-5 | TRBV7-3 | NA | TGTGCCAGCAGCAGGCAAGGGGGAGAGACCCAGTACTTC | CASSRQGGETQYF
NA | TRBJ2-7 | TRBV13 | TRBD2 | TGTGCCAGCAGCATGACTAGCGGAGGGCCCTACGAGCAGTACTTC | CASSMTSGGPYEQYF
NA | TRBJ2-3 | TRBV9 | TRBD2 | TGTGCCAGCAGCGCGGGACTAGGGGTGGCAGATACGCAGTATTTT | CASSAGLGVADTQYF
NA | TRBJ2-7 | TRBV12-3/TRBV12-4 | TRBD1 | TGTGCCAGCAGTTTCCAGGGGGCTTACGAGCAGTACTTC | CASSFQGAYEQYF
NA | TRBJ2-5 | TRBV11-2 | NA | TGTGCCAGCAGCTTAGGCGACTTGGAGACCCAGTACTTC | CASSLGDLETQYF
NA | TRBJ1-1 | TRBV18 | NA | TGTGCCAGCTCACCACCAAGCATTAACACTGAAGCTTTCTTT | CASSPPSINTEAFF
NA | TRBJ2-2 | TRBV11-3 | NA | TGTGCCAGCAGCTCCTGGAGGGCCAACGGGGAGCTGTTTTTT | CASSSWRANGELFF
NA | TRBJ2-7 | TRBV6-5 | TRBD2 | TGTGCCAGCAGCACTCGCGCGGGAGTCTACGAGCAGTACTTC | CASSTRAGVYEQYF
NA | TRBJ2-6 | TRBV28 | TRBD1 | TGTGCCAGCAGCCCCGGACAGGGTATCGTACACTCTGGGGCCAACGTCCTGACTTTC | CASSPGQGIVHSGANVLTF
NA | TRBJ2-2 | TRBV6-2/TRBV6-3 | TRBD2 | TGTGCCAGCAGTACAAATAGCGGGAGTTTACTCGGGGAGCTGTTTTTT | CASSTNSGSLLGELFF
NA | TRBJ2-1 | TRBV11-3 | NA | TGTGCCAGCAGCTTAGATTCTCCAGGTGAGCAGTTCTTC | CASSLDSPGEQFF
NA | TRBJ1-2 | TRBV7-3 | TRBD1 | TGTGCCAGCAGCCGATCACAGGGGGATGGCTACACCTTC | CASSRSQGDGYTF
NA | TRBJ2-7 | TRBV5-1 | NA | TGCGCCAGCAGCACCCCGGACAGCCTGCTGGAGCAGTACTTC | CASSTPDSLLEQYF
NA | TRBJ2-3 | TRBV12-3/TRBV12-4 | NA | TGTGCCAGCAGCGAGCCCGGGTCAGATACGCAGTATTTT | CASSEPGSDTQYF
NA | TRBJ1-5 | TRBV4-3 | TRBD1 | TGCGCCAGCAGCCAGCGGACAGGCGGAGGTCAGCCCCAGCATTTT | CASSQRTGGGQPQHF
NA | TRBJ1-4 | TRBV6-1 | TRBD1 | TGTGCCAGCAGTGAAGCCGGACAGGGGGCTAATGAAAAACTGTTTTTT | CASSEAGQGANEKLFF
NA | TRBJ1-3 | TRBV2 | NA | TGTGCCAGCAGTGATAGAGGCTCTGGAAACACCATATATTTT | CASSDRGSGNTIYF
NA | TRBJ2-1 | TRBV9 | NA | TGTGCCAGCAGCGTAGGGGCGAGTGAGCAGTTCTTC | CASSVGASEQFF
once | TRBJ2-2 | TRBV28 | NA | TGTGCCAGCAGTTTAACGGGTAGGGGATTGGCCGGGGAGCTGTTTTTT | CASSLTGRGLAGELFF
NA | TRBJ1-1 | TRBV7-9 | NA | TGTGCCAGCAGCCCCCGCGCTGGAACAGGGTGGATGAACACTGAAGCTTTCTTT | CASSPRAGTGWMNTEAFF
NA | TRBJ2-3 | TRBV7-7 | TRBD2 | TGTGCTAGCAGCCGCGGGGGGGACAGAGGGGAAAAAGATACGCAGTATTTT | CASSRGGDRGEKDTQYF
NA | TRBJ2-1 | TRBV6-6 | NA | TGTGCCAGCATTTTCGGGAGAAGCTCCTACAATGAGCAGTTCTTC | CASIFGRSSYNEQFF
once | TRBJ2-1 | TRBV7-8 | TRBD2 | TGTGCCAGCAGCCTAGGGACTAGCGGGAGGGGGGGTGAGCAGTTCTTC | CASSLGTSGRGGEQFF
NA | TRBJ2-2 | TRBV2 | NA | TGTGCCAAACGTACAGGGGATATTAGCGGGAACACCGGGGAGCTGTTTTTT | CAKRTGDISGNTGELFF
NA | TRBJ2-5 | TRBV29-1 | TRBD1 | TGCAGCGTTCAATCGACAGGGGCGGTCAAGACCCAGTACTTC | CSVQSTGAVKTQYF
NA | TRBJ2-4 | TRBV28 | TRBD1 | TGTGCCAGCAGAGAACAGGGGTTCAGCATTCAGTACTTC | CASREQGFSIQYF
NA | TRBJ2-1 | TRBV27 | TRBD2 | TGTGCCAGCAGTTTTGAAGCGGGAGTACCCAATGAGCAGTTCTTC | CASSFEAGVPNEQFF
NA | TRBJ2-3 | TRBV7-8 | TRBD1 | TGTGCCAGCAGCTTATCGCCGGGACAGGGTAGAGGGGAATTCACAGATACGCAGTATTTT | CASSLSPGQGRGEFTDTQYF
once | TRBJ2-2 | TRBV24-1 | TRBD1 | TGTGCCACCAGAAAACCGGGACAGGGGAACACCGGGGAGCTGTTTTTT | CATRKPGQGNTGELFF
NA | TRBJ1-1 | TRBV7-2 | TRBD1 | TGTGCCAGCAGCCACGACAGGGAAAACACTGAAGCTTTCTTT | CASSHDRENTEAFF
NA | TRBJ2-7 | TRBV6-5 | TRBD2 | TGTGCCAGCAGCCCCCCCGGGACTACCGAGCAGTACTTC | CASSPPGTTEQYF
NA | TRBJ2-1 | TRBV5-4 | NA | TGTGCCAGCAGCTTGGATCCGAGCTCCTACAATGAGCAGTTCTTC | CASSLDPSSYNEQFF
NA | TRBJ2-3 | TRBV7-2 | TRBD2 | TGTGCCAGCAGCTTAGTAATGAGCGGGAGGGCCGGCACAGATACGCAGTATTTT | CASSLVMSGRAGTDTQYF
NA | TRBJ2-1 | TRBV12-3/TRBV12-4 | NA | TGTGCCAGCAGTTTAGGGGAGGATCTGTTCTTC | CASSLGEDLFF
NA | TRBJ2-1 | TRBV15 | TRBD2 | TGTGCCACCAGCAGAAAAAGGACTAGCGGATCCCAAAATGAGCAGTTCTTC | CATSRKRTSGSQNEQFF
NA | TRBJ1-4 | TRBV7-2 | NA | TGTGCCAGCAGCTTCCAACTCAATGAAAAACTGTTTTTT | CASSFQLNEKLFF
NA | TRBJ2-3 | TRBV27 | NA | TGTGCCAGCAGGGGCTTGGTAGCGGGCACAGATACGCAGTATTTT | CASRGLVAGTDTQYF
NA | TRBJ1-3 | TRBV18 | TRBD1 | TGTGCCAGCTCACCTGTTCGGACAGGGGCGGCCGGAAACACCATATATTTT | CASSPVRTGAAGNTIYF
NA | TRBJ2-1 | TRBV30 | NA | TGTGCCCAAATTGCCCCTGGGAGGACATACAATGAGCAGTTCTTC | CAQIAPGRTYNEQFF
NA | TRBJ2-5 | TRBV3-1/TRBV3-2 | NA | TGTGCCGCCGGGGGACCGCAAGAGACCCAGTACTTC | CAAGGPQETQYF
NA | TRBJ1-5 | TRBV18 | NA | TGTGCCAGCTCAATCCGGGACACAAATAGCAATCAGCCCCAGCATTTT | CASSIRDTNSNQPQHF
NA | TRBJ1-4 | TRBV10-3 | TRBD1 | TGTGCCATCAGTGCCGACAGGGATAATGAAAAACTGTTTTTT | CAISADRDNEKLFF
NA | TRBJ1-4 | TRBV28 | TRBD1 | TGTGCCAGCAGTTCCCACCACAGGGGGGCAACTAATGAAAAACTGTTTTTT | CASSSHHRGATNEKLFF
NA | TRBJ2-5 | TRBV2 | NA | TGTGCCAGCGAGGAGTACCAAGAGACCCAGTACTTC | CASEEYQETQYF
NA | TRBJ2-1 | TRBV10-3 | NA | TGTGCCATCAGTGACTGGGAAGGGGGGGCCCCGCTGATCTTC | CAISDWEGGAPLIF
NA | TRBJ2-3 | TRBV5-1 | NA | TGCGCCAGCAGCTTGGGGGTGGATTCCGGCGGGCCCACAGATACGCAGTATTTT | CASSLGVDSGGPTDTQYF